This T cell receptor (beta chain) is drawn from a study of T cell repertoires in ileal Crohn's disease. Remarks on this clone: Antigen: not known.

The V end was cut by 4 bases, the J end by 11 bases, with 20 bases between. The CDR3 consists of 14 residues. Germline assignment: CDR1 LNHNV and CDR2 YYDKDF (reference sequence). Study conclusions and caveats: Endoscopic recurrence occurred in every patient whose clonality exceeded 26.8%. Compared with CD4 T cells, sorted CD8 cells carried more expanded clones.

Sequencing was performed with immunoSEQ multiplex PCR; in TCRdb, only in-frame clones are kept and a portion is missing. This sample carries some 4,500 clones, 70% to 80% of them seen once, and the ten largest clones take less than 15%. Sequencing input: ileal tissue. The V call is TRBV15, the J call TRBJ1-1; D remains ambiguous. This TCR derives from an adult with Crohn's disease. The CDR3 nucleotides are TGTGCCACCAGCAAACAATGGGCGGAGGGCGGCGCTTTCTTT. It encodes CATSKQWAEGGAFF.